The rows below give T cell receptor beta chains drawn from one sample of a study of blood T cell repertoires in COVID-19. Clones were sequenced by immunoSEQ multiplex PCR, and TCRdb holds only the in-frame ones, with some missing. The sample shows just under 350,000 clones, about 83% of them seen only once. Sequenced material: peripheral blood. Source of these receptors: a man aged 25-45 years with active or convalescent COVID-19. Each CDR3 is given without its conserved first and last residue.

v_call	cdr3_aa
TRBV2	ASVLTNYGYT
TRBV11-2	ASSFPGIGLRQETQY
TRBV29-1	SVGTGFEQF
TRBV28	ASSLPTRGETQY
TRBV6-5	ASSYSGFSNQPQH
TRBV15	ATSRDHTRSYEQY
TRBV4-1	ASSPLGLAEQY
TRBV7-2	ASSPPRGGIEQF
TRBV13	ASSLLAGRTDTQY
TRBV7-2	ASRVPSGQETQY
TRBV9	ASSVGGGRAGKETQY
TRBV5-8	ASSSGLAGANSGTQY
TRBV28	ASSFAERTSPYEQY
TRBV12-5	ASGDGLAGGLDNEQF
TRBV10-3	ATLDRGGYTEAF
TRBV28	ASSLGRLAGAGYNEQF
TRBV7-8	ASSIAGQGEEQPQH
TRBV9	ASSEGGPYGYT
TRBV30	AWSPGLSGNTIY
TRBV5-1	ASSLLLAGDSGNTGELF
TRBV6-6	ASIGGGAVHVAF
TRBV9	ASSRGTGNEQF
TRBV5-1	ASSPRGEGGYNEQF
TRBV2	ASSAQSGPQH
TRBV5-5	ASSWGRISSYNEQF
TRBV9	ASSPHSGLRKTDTQY
TRBV28	ASSRTWAEQY
TRBV3-1/TRBV3-2	ASSQVPGQGYEQY
TRBV4-2	ASSQDRGWDREVTGELF